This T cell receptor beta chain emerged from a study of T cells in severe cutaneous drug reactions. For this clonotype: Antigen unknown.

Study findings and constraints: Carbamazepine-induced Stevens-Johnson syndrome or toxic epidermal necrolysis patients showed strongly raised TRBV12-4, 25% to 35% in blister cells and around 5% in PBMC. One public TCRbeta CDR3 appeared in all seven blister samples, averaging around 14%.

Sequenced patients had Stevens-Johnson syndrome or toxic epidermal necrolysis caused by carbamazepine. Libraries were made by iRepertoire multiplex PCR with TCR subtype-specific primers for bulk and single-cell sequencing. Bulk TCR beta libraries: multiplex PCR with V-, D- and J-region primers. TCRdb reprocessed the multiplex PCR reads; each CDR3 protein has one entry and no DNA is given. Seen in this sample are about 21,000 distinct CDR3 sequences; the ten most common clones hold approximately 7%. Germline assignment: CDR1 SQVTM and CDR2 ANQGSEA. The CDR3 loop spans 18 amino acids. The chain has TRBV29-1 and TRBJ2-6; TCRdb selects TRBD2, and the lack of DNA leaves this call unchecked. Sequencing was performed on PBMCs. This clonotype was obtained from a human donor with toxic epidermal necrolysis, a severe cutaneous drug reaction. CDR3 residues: CSVEGLITANSGANVLTF.